The rows below give T cell receptor beta chains drawn from one sample of a study of monozygotic twins with cystic fibrosis. Method: immunoSEQ multiplex PCR; TCRdb's copy keeps in-frame clones and lacks some. The sample consists of about 32,000 clones, 92% of them appearing once. Material: blood. The receptors here all came from a girl aged 2 to 10 with cystic fibrosis. The CDR3 runs from the conserved cysteine through the conserved F or W. Each record gives: J gene, clone size, V gene, D gene, CDR3 protein, CDR3 DNA. A D gene is named only where the DNA matches it firmly. Not all rows give a size; the values are once, few, many and, for expanded clones, a class.

TRBJ1-6 . TRBV5-1 . CASSLAGGEVSPLHF TGCGCCAGCAGCTTGGCCGGGGGCGAGGTTTCACCCCTCCACTTT
TRBJ2-1 once TRBV5-4 TRBD1 CASSEGDSRIYNEQFF TGTGCCAGCAGTGAAGGGGACAGCAGAATTTACAATGAGCAGTTCTTC
TRBJ1-1 . TRBV19 . CASSIRTGGYTEAFF TGTGCCAGTAGTATTCGTACGGGGGGGTACACTGAAGCTTTCTTT
TRBJ1-2 . TRBV28 TRBD1 CASSWGTAYGYTF TGTGCCAGCAGTTGGGGGACAGCCTATGGCTACACCTTC
TRBJ1-1 . TRBV6-5 . CASSYTDGNTEAFF TGTGCCAGCAGTTACACCGACGGGAACACTGAAGCTTTCTTT
TRBJ1-1 . TRBV6-5 . CASSYSGTGLGTEAFF TGTGCCAGCAGTTACTCGGGTACGGGGCTGGGTACTGAAGCTTTCTTT
TRBJ2-3 . TRBV7-2 . CASSRSMRSTDTQYF TGTGCCAGCAGCCGCAGCATGAGGTCCACAGATACGCAGTATTTT
TRBJ1-1 once TRBV7-9 TRBD1 CASSRGQGASTEAFF TGTGCCAGCAGCCGAGGACAGGGTGCAAGCACTGAAGCTTTCTTT
TRBJ2-7 . TRBV7-6 . CASSLGDGTSSYEQYF TGTGCCAGCAGCTTAGGGGATGGGACGAGCTCCTACGAGCAGTACTTC
TRBJ2-2 . TRBV5-1 . CASSIRGTGELFF TGCGCCAGCAGCATCAGGGGCACCGGGGAGCTGTTTTTT
TRBJ2-5 . TRBV6-6 . CASSRTSVGETQYF TGTGCCAGCAGCCGGACATCGGTGGGAGAGACCCAGTACTTC
TRBJ2-3 once TRBV11-3 . CASSPKLSSSSTDTQYF TGTGCCAGCAGCCCTAAATTGAGTAGTTCTAGCACAGATACGCAGTATTTT
TRBJ2-6 . TRBV27 . CASSFSGANVLTF TGTGCCAGCAGTTTTTCTGGGGCCAACGTCCTGACTTTC
TRBJ1-2 . TRBV29-1 . CSVEMGNGYTF TGCAGCGTTGAAATGGGGAATGGCTACACCTTC
TRBJ1-1 . TRBV7-8 . CASSLRRGTNTEAFF TGTGCCAGCAGCTTGAGGCGGGGAACGAACACTGAAGCTTTCTTT
TRBJ2-7 . TRBV2 . CASSYREQYF TGTGCCAGCAGTTATAGAGAGCAGTACTTC
TRBJ2-7 . TRBV7-9 . CASSLSGGSRSYEQYF TGTGCCAGCAGCTTATCGGGGGGCAGCAGGTCCTACGAGCAGTACTTC
TRBJ2-5 . TRBV18 TRBD2 CASSPPSGGARETQYF TGTGCCAGCTCACCACCGTCCGGGGGGGCCCGGGAGACCCAGTACTTC
TRBJ2-7 . TRBV4-3 . CASSQGTLTSNEQYF TGCGCCAGCAGCCAAGGGACACTTACTTCGAATGAGCAGTACTTC
TRBJ2-7 . TRBV6-6 . CASSVEGSLLYEQYF TGTGCCAGCAGTGTCGAAGGGAGTCTCCTCTACGAGCAGTACTTC
TRBJ2-7 . TRBV7-2 TRBD1 CASSLGSGGTYEQYF TGTGCCAGCAGCTTAGGGTCAGGGGGCACTTACGAGCAGTACTTC
TRBJ2-1 . TRBV19 . CASSIDRANEQFF TGTGCCAGTAGTATAGACAGAGCAAATGAGCAGTTCTTC
TRBJ2-7 . TRBV7-9 . CASSILRDGPYEQYF TGTGCCAGCAGCATACTCCGGGACGGGCCCTACGAGCAGTACTTC
TRBJ2-1 . TRBV5-1 TRBD2 CASSFSGTSGNEQFF TGCGCCAGCAGCTTCTCCGGGACTAGCGGGAATGAGCAGTTCTTC
TRBJ1-1 . TRBV7-2 . CASSYNIEAFF TGTGCCAGCAGTTACAATATTGAAGCTTTCTTT
TRBJ2-7 . TRBV5-4 TRBD1 CASSPTPLDRGLYEQYF TGTGCCAGCAGCCCCACCCCCCTCGACAGGGGCCTCTACGAGCAGTACTTC
TRBJ1-2 . TRBV7-2 . CASSPSPPDSNYGYTF TGTGCCAGCAGCCCATCCCCTCCGGACAGTAACTATGGCTACACCTTC
TRBJ2-2 . TRBV14 . CASSRTALATGELFF TGTGCCAGCAGCAGGACAGCGTTGGCCACCGGGGAGCTGTTTTTT
TRBJ1-5 . TRBV20-1 . CSARTGEPQHF TGCAGTGCTAGGACCGGGGAGCCCCAGCATTTT
TRBJ1-6 . TRBV4-1 TRBD1 CASSQQGALDSPLHF TGCGCCAGCAGCCAACAGGGGGCGCTGGATTCACCCCTCCACTTT
TRBJ1-1 . TRBV5-1 . CASSLQGPGTEAFF TGCGCCAGCAGCTTACAGGGACCTGGAACTGAAGCTTTCTTT
TRBJ2-4 . TRBV6-6 . CASSAGSLDIQYF TGTGCCAGCAGCGCAGGGTCACTAGACATTCAGTACTTC
TRBJ2-3 few TRBV6-4 TRBD2 CASSNDSGVLTDTQYF TGTGCCAGCAGTAACGATAGCGGGGTTTTAACAGATACGCAGTATTTT
TRBJ1-2 . TRBV6-1 TRBD1 CASSERQGRNYGYTF TGTGCCAGCAGTGAGAGACAGGGTAGGAACTATGGCTACACCTTC
TRBJ2-7 few TRBV6-5 TRBD2 CASSYSAGPTYEQYF TGTGCCAGCAGTTACTCAGCGGGGCCTACCTACGAGCAGTACTTC
TRBJ2-1 few TRBV7-9 . CASSPLAGSSYNEQFF TGTGCCAGCAGCCCCCTGGCGGGGAGCTCCTACAATGAGCAGTTCTTC
TRBJ2-1 . TRBV7-2 . CASSFGPFDEQFF TGTGCCAGCAGCTTCGGCCCCTTCGACGAGCAGTTCTTC
TRBJ1-2 once TRBV7-2 . CASSLHNSNYGYTF TGTGCCAGCAGCTTACATAACTCTAACTATGGCTACACCTTC
TRBJ2-5 . TRBV10-2 TRBD2 CASLNSGTSGGQETQYF TGCGCCAGCCTTAACTCCGGGACTAGCGGGGGCCAAGAGACCCAGTACTTC
TRBJ2-2 . TRBV11-3 . CASSFGIGVTGELFF TGTGCCAGCAGCTTCGGGATCGGGGTTACCGGGGAGCTGTTTTTT
TRBJ1-2 few TRBV6-7 TRBD1 CASSYSKVTGDNYGYTF TGTGCCAGCAGTTACTCGAAGGTCACAGGGGATAACTATGGCTACACCTTC
TRBJ2-2 . TRBV5-4 TRBD2 CASSHPGLAGANTGELFF TGTGCCAGCAGCCACCCGGGACTAGCGGGAGCGAACACCGGGGAGCTGTTTTTT
TRBJ1-5 . TRBV30 . CAWSDTGFQPQHF TGTGCCTGGAGTGATACAGGGTTCCAGCCCCAGCATTTT
TRBJ1-5 . TRBV27 TRBD1 CASSWDRGQPQHF TGTGCCAGCAGTTGGGACAGAGGACAGCCCCAGCATTTT
TRBJ1-1 . TRBV16 . CASSNIPAATGTRGRTEAFF TGTGCCAGCAGTAACATACCAGCGGCTACCGGGACCCGTGGAAGGACTGAAGCTTTCTTT
TRBJ1-1 . TRBV30 TRBD1 CAWSLGTVLNTEAFF TGTGCCTGGAGTCTCGGGACAGTATTGAACACTGAAGCTTTCTTT
TRBJ2-7 . TRBV6-1 . CASSEDDRIYEQYF TGTGCCAGCAGTGAAGATGACAGGATCTACGAGCAGTACTTC
TRBJ2-7 . TRBV5-1 TRBD1 CASKFLTGDAYEQYF TGCGCCAGCAAGTTTTTAACAGGGGACGCCTACGAGCAGTACTTC
TRBJ1-4 . TRBV2 . CASSRDTYNEKLFF TGTGCCAGCAGCCGCGACACCTATAATGAAAAACTGTTTTTT
TRBJ1-1 . TRBV4-1 TRBD1 CASSQGQRLGEAFF TGCGCCAGCAGCCAGGGACAGCGTTTAGGAGAAGCTTTCTTT
TRBJ2-7 . TRBV6-1 . CASSEKWSISYEQYF TGTGCCAGCAGTGAAAAGTGGAGCATCTCCTACGAGCAGTACTTC
TRBJ1-3 . TRBV13 TRBD1 CASGPRQGEGNTIYF TGTGCCAGCGGACCTCGACAGGGTGAGGGAAACACCATATATTTT
TRBJ1-1 . TRBV27 . CASGLGDVDNTEAFF TGTGCCAGCGGACTCGGGGATGTCGATAACACTGAAGCTTTCTTT
TRBJ2-5 . TRBV29-1 . CSVEGRQERETQYF TGCAGCGTTGAAGGGAGACAGGAAAGGGAGACCCAGTACTTC
TRBJ1-2 . TRBV7-9 . CASSLISAGYGYTF TGTGCCAGCAGCTTAATCTCGGCGGGCTATGGCTACACCTTC